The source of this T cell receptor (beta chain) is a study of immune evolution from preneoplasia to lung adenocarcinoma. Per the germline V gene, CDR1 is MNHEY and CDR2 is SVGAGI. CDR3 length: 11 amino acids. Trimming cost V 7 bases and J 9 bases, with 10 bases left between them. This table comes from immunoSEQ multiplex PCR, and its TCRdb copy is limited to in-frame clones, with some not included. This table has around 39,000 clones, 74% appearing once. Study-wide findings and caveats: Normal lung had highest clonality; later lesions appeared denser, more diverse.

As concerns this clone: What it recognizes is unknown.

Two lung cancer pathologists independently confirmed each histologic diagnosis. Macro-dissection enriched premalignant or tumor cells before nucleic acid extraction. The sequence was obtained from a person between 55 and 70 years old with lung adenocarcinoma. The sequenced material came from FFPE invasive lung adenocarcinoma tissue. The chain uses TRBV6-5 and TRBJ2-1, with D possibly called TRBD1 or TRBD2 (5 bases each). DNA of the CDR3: TGTGCCAGCACCTCGGGACCTGAGCAGTTCTTC. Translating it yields CASTSGPEQFF.